The 31 T cell receptor beta chains reported below all come from one sample, sequenced in a study of spatial heterogeneity in lung cancer (dated by TCRdb to between 2018 and 2021). Library preparation employed 5' RACE. The instrument was a NextSeq 500. The public reads were run again by TCRdb, first through fastp at Q25 and then through MiXCR, and only productive beta chains were kept. Each entry is one CDR3 protein sequence, shown with its most common DNA and genes. The sample yields fewer than 20,000 distinct CDR3 sequences; 6% to 7.5% were counted once. The top ten clonotypes cover around a fifth of the sample. Beyond this particular receptor, the publication reports: The tumor nonsynonymous mutation count correlated with the number of expanded alpha and beta TCRs within the tumor.

These TCRs are of unknown antigen specificity. The time point label corresponds to: sample taken at primary tumor resection. Specimen: lung tumor tissue, collected at surgery. These receptors were obtained from a female donor with early-stage non-small cell lung cancer.

As for this clonotype: The junction shows a germline mismatch at one end, possibly a read error. This beta chain is a stray read from a library made for alpha chains; its abundance is not meaningful. The CDR3 DNA sequence: TGTGCCGGCAGCCAAGGACAGTTCAATGAGCAGTTCTTC. Translating it yields CAGSQGQFNEQFF. The chain is built from TRBV7-2 and TRBJ2-1, with a possible D match to TRBD1 (6 bases). This CDR3 is built from 13 residues. Germline V gene lookup returns CDR1 SGHTA and CDR2 FQGNSA.

This clonotype has ten or more counts. With the library built for alpha chains, this beta chain is off target and its frequency is not meaningful. CDR3 sequence reads: CASSHSGTQSTDTQYF. CDR3 sequence (DNA): TGTGCCAGCAGCCACTCCGGGACCCAGAGCACAGATACGCAGTATTTT. This chain joins TRBV12-3 or TRBV12-4 and TRBJ2-3; the D call may be TRBD1 or TRBD2 (5 bases each). Trimming stripped 6 bases from V and 0 bases from J, with 16 bases between. This CDR3 contains 16 residues.

Many counts were recorded for this clonotype. Since it is a stray read in a library aimed at alpha chains, this beta chain has a size that is not meaningful. The rearrangement uses TRBV19 and TRBJ2-6, with D uncertain. Between the trimmed V and J ends, which lost 3 bases and 0 bases, there was a span of 6 bases. There are 15 residues in the CDR3. CDR1 and CDR2 (germline): LNHDA, SQIVND (reference sequence). In DNA form, the CDR3 reads TGTGCCAGTAGTATCTTAAGCTCTGGGGCCAACGTCCTGACTTTC. It translates to CASSILSSGANVLTF. The full variable domain, in which reference TRBV19 and TRBJ2-6 provide the parts outside the CDR3, is DGGITQSPKYLFRKEGQNVTLSCEQNLNHDAMYWYRQDPGQGLRLIYYSQIVNDFQKGDIAEGYSVSREKKESFPLTVTSAQKNPTAFYLCASSILSSGANVLTFGAGSRLTVL.

This clonotype was recorded at least ten times. The library was built for alpha chains, so this beta chain is an off-target read and its size means little. The chain carries TRBV28 and TRBJ2-1; the D call may be TRBD1 or TRBD2 (5 bases each). The CDR3 totals 15 residues. V shed 3 bases and J shed 2 bases, with 11 bases lying between them. Germline V gene sequence: CDR1 MDHEN, CDR2 SYDVKM. Written as DNA, the CDR3 is TGTGCCAGCAGTTTTGGGGGAGCTACCTACAATGAGCAGTTCTTC. Protein product: CASSFGGATYNEQFF.

Within the sample, this clonotype is medium-sized (0.01 to 0.1%). For a library built for alpha chains, this beta chain is a stray read; little rests on its size. This sequence joins TRBV15 and TRBJ2-1; D is ambiguous. Germline-derived CDR1 and CDR2 are LNHNV and YYDKDF (reference sequence). V was pared by 7 bases and J by 10 bases, with 11 bases between. The CDR3 is 11 residues long. Here the CDR3 reads CATTIEGEQFF. The DNA of the CDR3 is TGTGCCACCACCATAGAAGGGGAGCAGTTCTTC.

The table lists this clonotype with many counts. This beta chain is a stray sequence in a library constructed for alpha chains; its clone size is not meaningful. V usage is TRBV10-3 and J usage is TRBJ1-2; D not certain. This CDR3 is built from 13 residues. Trimming removed 0 bases from V and 7 bases from J, with 9 bases in between. Germline lookup yields CDR1 ENHRY and CDR2 SYGVKD. CDR3 protein: CAISESAAGGYTF. CDR3 nucleotides: TGTGCCATCAGTGAGTCCGCGGCTGGTGGCTACACCTTC.

This clonotype was observed at least ten times. Since the library was made to target alpha chains, this beta chain is a stray read and its abundance is not meaningful. The genes are TRBV12-3 or TRBV12-4 and TRBJ1-2; 9 bases line up with TRBD1. The CDR3 contains 16 residues. V lost 6 bases, J lost 4 bases, and 12 bases stayed unmatched. CDR3 sequence (DNA): TGTGCCAGCAGCCCCGTTGGGGACAGGGAACTCTATGGCTACACCTTC. It encodes CASSPVGDRELYGYTF.

On this clonotype itself: Within a library made for alpha chains, this beta chain is off target, and its count is uninformative. This sequence joins TRBV5-4 and TRBJ2-5; a weak D match, TRBD2 (5 bases). Germline CDR1 is SGHNT and CDR2 is YYREEE (reference sequence). The length of the CDR3 is 16 residues. Between the trimmed V and J ends, which lost 0 bases and 1 base, there was a span of 13 bases. CDR3 in amino acids: CASSLGGGGRQETQYF. The CDR3 region has the DNA TGTGCCAGCAGCTTGGGAGGTGGCGGGCGCCAAGAGACCCAGTACTTC. The full variable domain, completed using reference TRBV5-4 and TRBJ2-5, is ETGVTQSPTHLIKTRGQQVTLRCSSQSGHNTVSWYQQALGQGPQFIFQYYREEENGRGNFPPRFSGLQFPNYSSELNVNALELDDSALYLCASSLGGGGRQETQYFGPGTRLLVL.

A few counts support this clonotype. This beta chain represents an off-target read in a library built for alpha chains; its size is of limited meaning. This chain uses TRBV20-1 with TRBJ1-6, with D unresolved. Germline loops: CDR1 DFQATT, CDR2 SNEGSKA (reference sequence). Trimming cost V 2 bases and J 8 bases, with 16 bases left between them. This CDR3 is built from 15 residues. CDR3 DNA sequence: TGCAGTGCTAGAATCCGGGCCCCCGAGGATTCACCCCTCCACTTT. As protein: CSARIRAPEDSPLHF.

This clonotype has ten or more counts. The size of this beta chain means little, since it is a stray read in a library made for alpha chains. This chain connects TRBV5-6 to TRBJ2-5; D perhaps matches TRBD1 (6 bases). Deletions cut 4 bases from V and 1 base from J, with 11 bases between. The CDR3 has 14 amino acids. The V gene's germline CDR1 is SGHDT and CDR2 YYEEEE. Here the CDR3 reads CASSPWTVQETQYF. The CDR3 DNA follows: TGTGCCAGCAGCCCCTGGACAGTCCAAGAGACCCAGTACTTC.

As concerns this clonotype: Since a much larger clone is just one base distant, this may be a read error. Because the library targeted alpha chains, this beta chain is an off-target read whose size means little. V usage is TRBV7-2 and J usage is TRBJ2-5, with 10 bases aligning to TRBD2. The CDR3 loop spans 17 amino acids. Germline CDR1 reads SGHTA; CDR2 reads FQGNSA. V dropped 2 bases and J dropped 1; count of bases not matched to a gene: 7. The CDR3 DNA reads TGTGCCAGCAGCTTAACTCTAGCGGGGGAAACCCAAGAGACCCAGTACTTC. This translates into CASSLTLAGETQETQYF.

This clonotype was picked up many times. Since it is a stray read in a library aimed at alpha chains, this beta chain has a size that is not meaningful. J is TRBJ1-5 and V is TRBV28, with D hard to call. Germline V CDR1 and CDR2: MDHEN, SYDVKM. The CDR3 loop spans 12 amino acids. V dropped 6 bases and J dropped 9 bases, with 12 bases sitting between them. The CDR3 DNA follows: TGTGCCAGCAGAGCTGTCCCGAGGCCCCAGCATTTT. Translation gives CASRAVPRPQHF.

This clonotype was detected a few times. As an off-target read in a library built for alpha chains, this beta chain has a frequency of little significance. This chain joins TRBV6-5 and TRBJ2-1, with D tentatively TRBD2 (6 bases). Germline V CDR1 and CDR2: MNHEY, SVGAGI. This CDR3 has 14 residues. V was pared by 7 bases and J by 7 bases, with 17 bases between. The DNA of the CDR3 is TGTGCCAGCACCAACGGGGCGGGGAGGAATGAGCAGTTCTTC. Translated: CASTNGAGRNEQFF.

Details on this clonotype: This beta chain is off target for a library built for alpha chains, so its abundance means little. CDR3 DNA sequence: TGTGCCAGCAGCAACAGGGGAAGGAACACTGAAGCTTTCTTT. It codes for CASSNRGRNTEAFF. The chain links TRBV6-5 to TRBJ1-1; the match to TRBD1 covers 7 bases. Trimming removed 6 bases from V and 1 base from J; junction bases left unmatched: 5. The germline V gene has CDR1 MNHEY and CDR2 SVGAGI. The CDR3 spans 14 residues.

This clonotype was observed at least ten times. A library prepared for alpha chains yielded this beta chain as an off-target read; its size is of little meaning. The chain is built from TRBV4-3 and TRBJ1-5; the D is unclear. The CDR3 contains 16 residues. The V gene lost 0 bases and the J gene lost 0 bases, with 9 bases spanning the gap. From germline, CDR1 is LGHNA and CDR2 YSLEER. The CDR3 loop is CASSQDRGASNQPQHF. DNA of the CDR3: TGCGCCAGCAGCCAAGATCGGGGAGCTAGCAATCAGCCCCAGCATTTT.

This clonotype was counted a few times. Being off target in a library aimed at alpha chains, this beta chain has a size of little meaning. The chain couples TRBV6-1 to TRBJ1-1; 9 bases line up with TRBD1. V was clipped by 4 bases and J by 4 bases; unmatched bases: 4. Germline values: CDR1 MNHNS, CDR2 SASEGT. The CDR3 consists of 14 residues. CDR3: CASSVTGGVTEAFF. The CDR3 nucleotides read TGTGCCAGCAGTGTGACAGGGGGAGTCACTGAAGCTTTCTTT.

This clonotype was seen more than once but under ten times. Possible read error: a much larger clone is one base away. This beta chain lies outside the target of a library built for alpha chains; its clone size means little. This sequence joins TRBV11-2 and TRBJ2-3; perhaps TRBD2 as D (5 bases). Germline loops: CDR1 SGHAT, CDR2 FQNNGV. CDR3 length: 15 amino acids. CDR3 bases: TGTGTCAGCAGCGCGGGCCACTTAAGCACAGATACGCAGTATTTT. Translating it yields CVSSAGHLSTDTQYF.

This clonotype was found many times. This beta chain is off target for a library built for alpha chains, so its abundance means little. The chain couples TRBV7-2 to TRBJ2-4; 7 bases align to TRBD1. This CDR3 is built from 13 residues. Germline V gene data show CDR1 as SGHTA and CDR2 as FQGNSA. V shed 6 bases, J shed 7 bases, and the junction held 6 bases outside the gene matches. CDR3 protein: CASRQTGENIQYF. DNA of the CDR3: TGTGCCAGCAGACAAACAGGGGAGAACATTCAGTACTTC.

This clonotype was found many times. A library prepared for alpha chains yielded this beta chain as an off-target read; its size is of little meaning. The gene calls are TRBV14 and TRBJ2-7, with no clear D. V dropped 3 bases and J dropped 2 bases, with 17 bases sitting between them. The CDR3 has 16 residues. Germline V gene data show CDR1 as SGHDN and CDR2 as FVKESK. The CDR3 DNA reads TGTGCCAGCAGCCATCGGATAGACATCCACCCCTACGAGCAGTACTTC. The encoded protein is CASSHRIDIHPYEQYF. Combining the CDR3 with reference TRBV14 and TRBJ2-7 gives the whole variable domain EAGVTQFPSHSVIEKGQTVTLRCDPISGHDNLYWYRRVMGKEIKFLLHFVKESKQDESGMPNNRFLAERTGGTYSTLKVQPAELEDSGVYFCASSHRIDIHPYEQYFGPGTRLTVT.

This clonotype was detected ten times or more. This beta chain is off target for a library built for alpha chains, so its abundance means little. The gene calls are TRBV12-3 or TRBV12-4 and TRBJ2-1, with D uncertain. Trimming took off 6 bases at V and 1 base at J, with 13 bases between the two ends. The CDR3 extends over 15 amino acids. CDR3 region: CASSPQVGSYNEQFF. For the CDR3, the DNA is TGTGCCAGCAGCCCTCAGGTAGGATCCTACAATGAGCAGTTCTTC.

This clonotype showed up just a few times. A library prepared for alpha chains yielded this beta chain as an off-target read; its size is of little meaning. The CDR3 loop is CASSPRQGTVATNEKLFF. In nucleotides, the CDR3 is TGTGCCAGCAGTCCACGACAGGGGACGGTCGCAACTAATGAAAAACTGTTTTTT. The rearrangement uses TRBV6-5 and TRBJ1-4; 8 nucleotides line up with TRBD1. The CDR3 length is 18 residues. Looked up from germline, CDR1 is MNHEY and CDR2 is SVGAGI. The junction had 11 bases not matched to a gene; V was cut back by 5 bases and J by 0 bases.

The table lists this clonotype with many counts. This beta chain slipped into a library made for alpha chains as a stray read, so its size is not meaningful. The chain carries TRBV24-1 and TRBJ1-1; D unresolved. The CDR3 has 11 residues. Trimming removed 10 bases at V and 9 bases at J, with 14 bases between. Germline loops: CDR1 KGHDR, CDR2 SFDVKD. CDR3 nucleotides: TGTGCCACTACCTACGGGGATCAAGCTTTCTTT. Encoded protein: CATTYGDQAFF.

This clonotype has at least ten counts. A library made for alpha chains picked up this beta chain off target, so its size means little. The chain is built from TRBV12-3 or TRBV12-4 and TRBJ1-1, with no clear D. The CDR3 sequence is 13 residues long. Trimming took off 1 base at V and 3 bases at J, with 6 bases between the two ends. The CDR3 DNA sequence: TGTGCCAGCAGTTTAGACGGATACACTGAAGCTTTCTTT. Translating it yields CASSLDGYTEAFF.

This clonotype rates as medium-sized (0.01 to 0.1%). This beta chain is a stray sequence in a library constructed for alpha chains; its clone size is not meaningful. The rearrangement links TRBV28 to TRBJ2-7, with no clear D. Trimming took 8 bases from V and 3 from J, leaving 14 bases between them. The CDR3 runs to 13 residues. Germline V gene sequence: CDR1 MDHEN, CDR2 SYDVKM. CDR3 sequence reads: CASQPGRVYEQYF. CDR3 bases: TGTGCCAGCCAGCCGGGCCGGGTCTACGAGCAGTACTTC.

This clonotype is categorized as large. This beta chain came through as a stray read in a library set up for alpha chains, and its size says little. The chain employs TRBV6-1 and TRBJ1-2; 7 bases match TRBD1. This CDR3 is built from 14 residues. Germline CDR1 is MNHNS and CDR2 is SASEGT. Trimming removed 7 bases from V and 0 bases from J; junction bases left unmatched: 5. CDR3 sequence (DNA): TGTGCCAGCACTCTGGGACAGACTAACTATGGCTACACCTTC. This gives the protein CASTLGQTNYGYTF.

This clonotype was counted a few times. This beta chain slipped into a library made for alpha chains as a stray read, so its size is not meaningful. The chain joins TRBV28 to TRBJ2-2; D may be TRBD1 (6 bases). The CDR3 totals 16 residues. The germline gives CDR1 MDHEN, CDR2 SYDVKM. V was trimmed by 7 bases and J by 7 bases, leaving 22 bases between them. The CDR3 sequence is CASTFAVKGVGGELFF. CDR3 sequence (DNA): TGTGCCAGCACCTTCGCCGTCAAGGGGGTGGGCGGGGAGCTGTTTTTT.

In this sample, this clonotype turned up a few times. The library was prepared for alpha chains; this beta chain is a stray read, so its frequency means little. The rearrangement joins TRBV11-2 to TRBJ2-7, with D possibly being TRBD1 (6 bases). V was trimmed by 4 bases and J by 0 bases, leaving 13 bases between them. The CDR3 length is 15 residues. Germline values: CDR1 SGHAT, CDR2 FQNNGV. The CDR3: CASSSRTVTSYEQYF. CDR3 in DNA: TGTGCCAGCAGCTCAAGGACAGTTACCTCCTACGAGCAGTACTTC. Combining the CDR3 with reference TRBV11-2 and TRBJ2-7 gives the whole variable domain EAGVAQSPRYKIIEKRQSVAFWCNPISGHATLYWYQQILGQGPKLLIQFQNNGVVDDSQLPKDRFSAERLKGVDSTLKIQPAKLEDSAVYLCASSSRTVTSYEQYFGPGTRLTVT.

Sample share makes this clonotype medium-sized. One end of the junction does not line up with germline, which may come from a read error. Being off target in a library aimed at alpha chains, this beta chain has a size of little meaning. J is TRBJ2-4 and V is TRBV28; D tentatively reads TRBD1 or TRBD2 (5 bases each). Germline V gene sequence: CDR1 MDHEN, CDR2 SYDVKM. The CDR3 extends over 12 amino acids. CDR3 nucleotide sequence: TGTGCCAGCAGTTCTGGGACCCGACTCGAGGGGTTC. It is translated as CASSSGTRLEGF.

This clonotype was picked up many times. The library was prepared for alpha chains; this beta chain is a stray read, so its frequency means little. The chain employs TRBV9 and TRBJ2-3; 12 bases match TRBD2. The junction had 4 bases not matched to a gene; V was cut back by 1 base and J by 1 base. CDR1 and CDR2 from the germline V gene are SGDLS and YYNGEE. The CDR3 covers 17 residues. The DNA for the CDR3 is TGTGCCAGCAGCGTACTAGCGGGGGGGCGAGGCACAGATACGCAGTATTTT. Translation: CASSVLAGGRGTDTQYF.

This clonotype was found many times. One end of the junction fails to match germline, which may point to a read error. For a library built for alpha chains, this beta chain is a stray read; little rests on its size. The V and J genes are TRBV6-5 and TRBJ1-6; possibly TRBD1 for D (5 bases). Per the germline V gene, CDR1 is MNHEY and CDR2 is SVGAGI. This CDR3 is built from 14 residues. In DNA form, the CDR3 reads TGTGCCAGCAGTATGCAGGGAGGGCGTTCATCCCTCCACTTT. Residues: CASSMQGGRSSLHF.

The table lists this clonotype with many counts. This beta chain is an off-target read within a library intended for alpha chains, so its frequency means little. V usage is TRBV9 and J usage is TRBJ1-1, with no clear D. The V end was cut by 0 bases, the J end by 3 bases, with 6 bases between. The CDR3 runs to 13 residues. Germline V lookup: CDR1 SGDLS, CDR2 YYNGEE. The CDR3 DNA sequence: TGTGCCAGCAGCGTAGTCGTAGACACTGAAGCTTTCTTT. It translates to CASSVVVDTEAFF.